The sequence of this T cell receptor beta chain was determined in a study of regulatory T cells in long-lasting Graves disease. Study outcomes and limitations: Persistent cases favored TRBV28, TRBJ1-2 and TRBJ2-5.

Time point reported: newly diagnosed GD, antithyroid drugs for less than 3 months. The TCR library was made from RNA that had been extracted from PBMCs in TRIzol. The CDR3 covers 17 residues. Germline CDR1 LGHDT, CDR2 YNNKEL (reference sequence). V lost 1 base and J lost 7; bases outside the gene matches: 10. Construction of TCR beta libraries relied on iRepertoire HTBI primers and on Arm-PCR targeting CDR3 regions. TCRdb reprocessed the multiplex PCR reads via MiXCR and lists one record per CDR3 protein. Among around 470,000 distinct CDR3 sequences, 13% to 15% were seen once, and the ten largest hold roughly 18%. This clonotype was recorded at least ten times. What it recognizes is unknown. These data were also reused for a study on T cells in Graves' hyperthyroidism and ophthalmopathy.

The source was peripheral blood mononuclear cells (PBMCs), collected at new diagnosis, from a patient treated with antithyroid drugs. V and J are TRBV3-1 and TRBJ2-3; 11 positions agree with TRBD2. This clonotype originated in a woman aged 45-65 years with Graves disease. The CDR3 DNA follows: TGTGCCAGCAGCCAAGCAACTAGCGGGAGCATCAGGAATACGCAGTATTTT. Its translation: CASSQATSGSIRNTQYF.